Listed below are T cell receptor beta chains from one sample, sequenced in a study of T cells after yellow fever vaccination. MiXCR was run by TCRdb on the 5' RACE reads, yielding one entry per CDR3 protein. This table holds a few hundred thousand distinct CDR3 sequences, roughly 13% found once. Here the sequenced sample was CD4+ T cells sorted from PBMCs, taken 45 days after the yellow fever booster vaccination. Receptor source: a man aged 30 to 45 who received the YFV17D yellow fever vaccine. Each CDR3 is given with its conserved first and last residue. A D gene is named only where the DNA matches it firmly. Clone sizes are given selectively: once, few, many, or a class where the clone is expanded.

D gene	V gene	J gene	clone size	CDR3 DNA	CDR3 protein
TRBD2	TRBV24-1	TRBJ2-1	few	TGTGCCACCTCACCCGCGGCGGGAGGGAATGAGCAGTTCTTC	CATSPAAGGNEQFF
TRBD2	TRBV12-5	TRBJ2-7	few	TGTGCTAGTGGTTCTAGCGGGAGTTACGAGCAGTACTTC	CASGSSGSYEQYF
TRBD2	TRBV18	TRBJ2-1	few	TGTGCCAGCTCACCACGGGGAGGGAGTAGGAATGAGCAGTTCTTC	CASSPRGGSRNEQFF
.	TRBV11-2	TRBJ1-1	few	TGTGCCAGCAGCTTTCGGGGGTGGGCGAACACTGAAGCTTTCTTT	CASSFRGWANTEAFF
.	TRBV5-1	TRBJ2-2	few	TGCGCCAGCAGCTTGGAGCTAGTTTCATACACCGGGGAGCTGTTTTTT	CASSLELVSYTGELFF
.	TRBV11-2	TRBJ2-3	.	TGTGCCAGCAGCTACACAAAGGGGACGCCGCGTCCCACAGATACGCAGTATTTT	CASSYTKGTPRPTDTQYF
.	TRBV14	TRBJ1-2	few	TGTGCCAGCAGCCTGGCAGGATATGGCTACACCTTC	CASSLAGYGYTF
.	TRBV6-2/TRBV6-3	TRBJ2-7	.	TGTGCCAGCAGGCGGACATTGTCCTACGAGCAGTACTTC	CASRRTLSYEQYF
TRBD1	TRBV7-9	TRBJ1-1	few	TGTGCCAGCAGCTTAGGTAACAGGGGAGAAGCTTTCTTT	CASSLGNRGEAFF
TRBD2	TRBV12-3/TRBV12-4	TRBJ2-3	.	TGTGCCAGCAGTTTAAGGGGCGGGAGGGTTACAGATACGCAGTATTTT	CASSLRGGRVTDTQYF
.	TRBV7-2	TRBJ2-3	.	TGTGCCAGCAGCTTATTCGGCGGCCAAACTACAACAGATACGCAGTATTTT	CASSLFGGQTTTDTQYF
.	TRBV19	TRBJ2-2	few	TGTGCCAGTAGTATAGAGGCGGGCGGGGAGCTGTTTTTT	CASSIEAGGELFF
.	TRBV11-2	TRBJ2-7	few	TGTGCCAGCAGCTCGTGGGTTGGAAGTGACTACGAGCAGTACTTC	CASSSWVGSDYEQYF
.	TRBV5-6	TRBJ2-6	few	TGTGCCAGCAGCGAGGGGGGTCGCCGGGCCAACGTCCTGACTTTC	CASSEGGRRANVLTF
TRBD2	TRBV6-2/TRBV6-3	TRBJ2-7	few	TGTGCCAGCAATAAAGCGGGAGGGCCCAACGAGCAGTACTTC	CASNKAGGPNEQYF
TRBD1	TRBV12-3/TRBV12-4	TRBJ2-1	few	TGTGCCAGCAGCTATTGGGACAGCCAGGCCGATGAGCAGTTCTTC	CASSYWDSQADEQFF
TRBD1	TRBV6-1	TRBJ1-6	many	TGTGCCAGCAGTGATACAGGGGTTTCACCCCTCCACTTT	CASSDTGVSPLHF
.	TRBV10-3	TRBJ2-7	.	TGTGCCATCTTACGCACGCCCCTTTACGAGCAGTACTTC	CAILRTPLYEQYF
.	TRBV5-1	TRBJ2-1	many	TGCGCCAGCAGCAGAGCGGAGCGATACAATGAGCAGTTCTTC	CASSRAERYNEQFF
.	TRBV12-3/TRBV12-4	TRBJ2-6	.	TGTGCCAGCAGTTTGGGCGGTTGGAGTGCGTCTGGGGCCAACGTCCTGACTTTC	CASSLGGWSASGANVLTF
TRBD2	TRBV7-9	TRBJ2-5	few	TGTGCCAGCAGCTTAGGAGGGACTAGCGGGAGGGCCGTAGAGACCCAGTACTTC	CASSLGGTSGRAVETQYF
TRBD1	TRBV4-2	TRBJ2-3	.	TGTGCCAGCAGCCAAGAACCCGACAGGGGGCGCCGGGATACGCAGTATTTT	CASSQEPDRGRRDTQYF
TRBD1	TRBV6-5	TRBJ1-1	few	TGTGCCAGCAGTCGACAGGGAGCGTACACTGAAGCTTTCTTT	CASSRQGAYTEAFF
.	TRBV4-3	TRBJ2-2	few	TGCGCCAGCAGCCAAGATCGGCTACCAGCCGCCCAGCTGTTTTTT	CASSQDRLPAAQLFF
.	TRBV10-2	TRBJ1-1	.	TGCGCCTCTCAAAGGGGTATGAACACTGAAGCTTTCTTT	CASQRGMNTEAFF
.	TRBV20-1	TRBJ2-4	.	TGCAGTGGGTCGGGACGGTCCAAAAACATTCAGTACTTC	CSGSGRSKNIQYF
.	TRBV4-2	TRBJ2-7	many	TGTGCCAGCAGCCAAGATCCTTTGCCTTACTACGAGCAGTACTTC	CASSQDPLPYYEQYF
TRBD2	TRBV14	TRBJ2-1	many	TGTGCCAGCAGCAAGGCGGGACTAGTTATCAATGAGCAGTTCTTC	CASSKAGLVINEQFF
TRBD2	TRBV18	TRBJ2-1	.	TGTGCCAGCTCAAGGGACTATGGTGAGCAGTTCTTC	CASSRDYGEQFF
.	TRBV30	TRBJ2-5	.	TGTGCCTGGAGTCCTACCGAAGAGACCCAGTACTTC	CAWSPTEETQYF
TRBD1	TRBV5-1	TRBJ2-1	.	TGCGCCAGCGGCCTGGGACAGGGCGGCAATGAGCAGTTCTTC	CASGLGQGGNEQFF